The 29 T cell receptor beta chains reported below all come from one sample, sequenced in a study of CD8 T cells in ankylosing spondylitis. TCRdb reprocessed the 5' RACE reads via MiXCR and lists one record per CDR3 protein. The sample lists approximately 300,000 distinct CDR3 sequences, 20% occurring once. The sample taken for sequencing was blood, either unsorted or a sorted T cell fraction (not recorded which). The receptors originated from a male donor with ankylosing spondylitis or in good health (not recorded which).

The gene calls are TRBV5-6 and TRBJ1-2, with 9 bases aligning to TRBD1. V lost 4 bases to trimming and J lost 6 bases; unmatched junction nucleotides: 10. The CDR3 has 15 residues. Looked up from germline, CDR1 is SGHDT and CDR2 is YYEEEE. This CDR3 is CASSTVDRGGNGYTF. The CDR3 nucleotides read TGTGCCAGCAGCACCGTGGACAGGGGCGGGAATGGCTACACCTTC.

This clonotype occurred a few times. The V and J genes are TRBV14 and TRBJ2-2, with no clear D. In germline, CDR1 is SGHDN, CDR2 FVKESK. The CDR3 is 14 amino acids. V was pared by 2 bases and J by 3 bases, with 7 bases between. The CDR3 sequence: CASSQTLYTGELFF. The CDR3 DNA reads TGTGCCAGCAGCCAAACCCTTTACACCGGGGAGCTGTTTTTT.

The rearrangement links TRBV20-1 to TRBJ2-3; D might be TRBD1 or TRBD2, each matching 6 bases. Trimming left V 1 base short and J 6 bases short, with 11 bases between. The CDR3 is made up of 13 amino acids. Germline CDR1 reads DFQATT; CDR2 reads SNEGSKA (reference sequence). In DNA form, the CDR3 reads TGCAGTGCTAGAGCCAGGAGGGGGGATACGCAGTATTTT. This gives the protein CSARARRGDTQYF.

This clonotype was seen many times. The V and J genes are TRBV27 and TRBJ2-3, with 9 bases aligning to TRBD1. In germline, CDR1 is MNHEY, CDR2 SMNVEV (reference sequence). The V segment lost 2 bases and the J segment 0 bases; nucleotides outside the gene matches: 3. The CDR3 is 16 amino acids. The CDR3 coding sequence is TGTGCCAGCAGTTTAACAGGGGGCTATAGCACAGATACGCAGTATTTT. It codes for CASSLTGGYSTDTQYF.

The V and J genes are TRBV5-1 and TRBJ2-2; a possible D gene is TRBD2 (7 bases). CDR1 is SGHRS, CDR2 YFSETQ, per germline. The CDR3 sequence is 16 residues long. Trimming removed 3 bases from V and 4 bases from J, with 16 bases in between. This CDR3 is CASSSPGGAGTGELFF. The CDR3 nucleotides are TGCGCCAGCAGCTCTCCTGGGGGGGCCGGCACCGGGGAGCTGTTTTTT.

This clonotype was counted between two and nine times. J is TRBJ2-6 and V is TRBV7-8; tentatively, D is TRBD1 (5 bases). Germline lookup yields CDR1 SGHVS and CDR2 FQNEAQ. There are 18 residues in the CDR3. The V gene lost 7 bases and the J gene lost 0 bases, with 19 bases spanning the gap. This CDR3 is CASNRNQGRGSGANVLTF. CDR3 DNA: TGTGCCAGCAACCGGAACCAGGGAAGGGGCTCTGGGGCCAACGTCCTGACTTTC.

This clonotype has a handful of counts. The CDR3 loop is CASSFYPGDTQHF. As DNA, the CDR3 is TGCGCCAGCAGCTTTTACCCAGGGGATACCCAGCATTTT. The V gene is TRBV5-1, the J gene TRBJ1-5; D possibly corresponds to TRBD1 (6 bases). CDR1 SGHRS and CDR2 YFSETQ come from the germline V gene. The CDR3 length is 13 residues. The V end was cut by 2 bases, the J end by 11 bases, with 14 bases between.

This clonotype has a handful of counts. The genes are TRBV7-8 and TRBJ2-4; D call uncertain. The CDR3 totals 12 residues. Trimming took 2 bases from V and 6 from J, leaving 5 bases between them. Germline V lookup: CDR1 SGHVS, CDR2 FQNEAQ. The DNA for the CDR3 is TGTGCCAGCAGCTTATTCGGAAACATTCAGTACTTC. Translation gives CASSLFGNIQYF.

This clonotype was counted a few times. The chain combines TRBV14 with TRBJ1-1; D is undetermined. Germline-derived CDR1 and CDR2 are SGHDN and FVKESK. Between the trimmed V and J ends, which lost 0 bases and 2 bases, there was a span of 4 bases. The length of the CDR3 is 13 residues. CDR3 bases: TGTGCCAGCAGCCAAGAGTTCAACACTGAAGCTTTCTTT. It translates to CASSQEFNTEAFF.

The chain recombines TRBV7-3 with TRBJ2-2; D unclear. With 0 bases removed from V and 4 bases from J, the gap between germline ends came to 6 bases. Germline loops: CDR1 SGHTA, CDR2 FQGTGA. There are 14 residues in the CDR3. The CDR3 bases are TGTGCCAGCAGCTTAACCCCGAGCACCGGGGAGCTGTTTTTT. As protein: CASSLTPSTGELFF.

This chain links TRBV10-3 with TRBJ1-2; perhaps TRBD1 as D (6 bases). The CDR3 contains 13 residues. Trimming took off 7 bases at V and 8 bases at J, with 17 bases between the two ends. The germline V gene has CDR1 ENHRY and CDR2 SYGVKD. This chain's CDR3 is CAITYRVQDGYTF. The CDR3 bases are TGTGCCATCACATACAGGGTCCAAGACGGCTACACCTTC.

This sequence joins TRBV20-1 and TRBJ2-3; D not resolved. CDR1 and CDR2 from the germline V gene are DFQATT and SNEGSKA (reference sequence). V was pared by 3 bases and J by 1 base, with 11 bases between. This CDR3 contains 14 residues. CDR3 sequence (DNA): TGCAGTGCTAGCGAGGCTCTGGGCACAGATACGCAGTATTTT. Translation: CSASEALGTDTQYF.

Only a few counts were recorded for this clonotype. The rearrangement joins TRBV6-5 to TRBJ1-1; possibly TRBD1 for D (6 bases). Germline V lookup: CDR1 MNHEY, CDR2 SVGAGI. The CDR3 sequence is 15 residues long. Trimming left V 6 bases short and J 8 bases short, with 22 bases between. The CDR3 DNA reads as TGTGCCAGCAGCCCCGGCGGGGCCCGACAGGCGGAAGCTTTCTTT. Its translation: CASSPGGARQAEAFF.

The chain links TRBV2 to TRBJ1-2; D might be TRBD1 (5 bases). This CDR3 comprises 15 residues. The V end was cut by 5 bases, the J end by 4 bases, with 17 bases between. Per the germline V gene, CDR1 is SNHLY and CDR2 is FYNNEI. This CDR3 is CASSSQEGNSYGYTF. The CDR3 nucleotides read TGTGCCAGCAGTAGTCAAGAGGGGAATAGCTATGGCTACACCTTC.

This clonotype was detected a few times. The chain's CDR3 is CSARDAGQGNTGELFF. The CDR3 DNA sequence: TGCAGTGCTAGAGACGCGGGACAGGGAAACACCGGGGAGCTGTTTTTT. This chain joins TRBV20-1 and TRBJ2-2; 9 nucleotides line up with TRBD1. The CDR3 contains 16 residues. J gave up 2 bases and V 0 bases, and 4 bases lay outside the gene matches. Looked up from germline, CDR1 is DFQATT and CDR2 is SNEGSKA (reference sequence).

A few counts support this clonotype. The chain has TRBV10-3 and TRBJ1-5, with 10 bases that match TRBD1. V lost 10 bases and J lost 4; bases outside the gene matches: 4. Germline V gives CDR1 ENHRY, CDR2 SYGVKD. The CDR3 extends over 13 amino acids. DNA for the CDR3: TGTGCCACTACGGACAGGGGGAATCAGCCCCAGCATTTT. Protein sequence: CATTDRGNQPQHF.

V gene TRBV5-5 combines with J gene TRBJ2-3, with TRBD2 identical over 7 bases. The V gene end was trimmed by 4 bases and the J gene end by 6 bases; junction bases not matched to a gene: 8. Germline V gives CDR1 SGHKS, CDR2 YYEKEE (reference sequence). The length of the CDR3 is 14 residues. The CDR3 reads CASSVLAVRDTQYF. For the CDR3, the DNA is TGTGCCAGCAGCGTTCTAGCGGTTCGCGATACGCAGTATTTT.

This clonotype was seen many times. The chain has TRBV20-1 and TRBJ1-5; no reliable D call. The CDR3 extends over 14 amino acids. CDR1 and CDR2 (germline): DFQATT, SNEGSKA (reference sequence). V lost 6 bases to trimming and J lost 3 bases, with 15 bases between them. The CDR3 bases are TGCAGTGCCTTTCCCGAGGGCTACAATCAGCCCCAGCATTTT. Its translation: CSAFPEGYNQPQHF.

The V call is TRBV6-1, the J call TRBJ2-1, with 8 bases identical to TRBD2. V was pared by 7 bases and J by 4 bases, with 15 bases of the junction left unmatched. The CDR3 is made up of 17 amino acids. Germline V gene sequence: CDR1 MNHNS, CDR2 SASEGT. CDR3 region: CASIRAGAPSSYNEQFF. The CDR3 region has the DNA TGTGCCAGCATCCGAGCGGGGGCGCCCTCAAGTTACAATGAGCAGTTCTTC.

J is TRBJ1-6 and V is TRBV7-3; TRBD1 matches at 7 bases. Germline loops: CDR1 SGHTA, CDR2 FQGTGA. Losses at the gene ends were 5 bases for V and 6 bases for J; bases not matched to a gene: 7. CDR3 length: 15 residues. The CDR3 protein is CASSHTGDGNSPLHF. The CDR3, as DNA: TGTGCCAGCAGCCATACAGGGGATGGTAATTCACCCCTCCACTTT.

This clonotype came up a few times. The V gene is TRBV28, the J gene TRBJ2-1; TRBD2 matches at 10 bases. The CDR3 is made up of 15 amino acids. The junction had 6 bases not matched to a gene; V was cut back by 3 bases and J by 7 bases. Germline loops: CDR1 MDHEN, CDR2 SYDVKM. The CDR3 is CASSLMSSGSNEQFF. The CDR3 nucleotides read TGTGCCAGCAGTTTGATGTCTAGCGGGAGTAATGAGCAGTTCTTC. Filled out from reference TRBV28 and TRBJ2-1, the complete variable domain reads DVKVTQSSRYLVKRTGEKVFLECVQDMDHENMFWYRQDPGLGLRLIYFSYDVKMKEKGDIPEGYSVSREKKERFSLILESASTNQTSMYLCASSLMSSGSNEQFFGPGTRLTVL.

This clonotype has more than one count but fewer than ten. The chain couples TRBV19 to TRBJ1-5; unclear D gene. Trimming cost V 2 bases and J 0 bases, with 8 bases left between them. CDR1 is LNHDA and CDR2 is SQIVND in the germline V gene (reference sequence). The CDR3 covers 15 residues. In DNA form, the CDR3 reads TGTGCCAGTAGTATATCGCCATATAGCAATCAGCCCCAGCATTTT. Translation gives CASSISPYSNQPQHF.

In this sample, this clonotype turned up many times. The chain is built from TRBV28 and TRBJ1-1, with D uncertain. Germline CDR1 is MDHEN and CDR2 is SYDVKM. Trimming pared 3 bases from V and 1 base from J, leaving 12 bases between. The CDR3 runs 15 residues. CDR3 residues: CASSLGGAANTEAFF. Here the CDR3 DNA reads TGTGCCAGCAGTTTGGGAGGAGCGGCGAACACTGAAGCTTTCTTT.

The chain uses TRBV7-2 and TRBJ2-1, with 11 positions matching TRBD1. The CDR3 runs 14 residues. J lost 7 bases, V lost 4 bases, and 3 bases had no gene match. CDR1 SGHTA and CDR2 FQGNSA come from the germline V gene. The CDR3 region is CASSSGQGENEQFF. The CDR3 region has the DNA TGTGCCAGCAGCTCGGGACAGGGGGAAAATGAGCAGTTCTTC.

This clonotype came up once. The chain recombines TRBV4-2 with TRBJ1-4, with D perhaps TRBD1 (6 bases). The germline V gene encodes CDR1 LGHNA and CDR2 YNFKEQ. V lost 5 bases, J lost 6 bases, and 16 bases lay in between. The CDR3 covers 15 residues. The CDR3 sequence is CASSAPGAMDEKLFF. CDR3 nucleotide sequence: TGTGCCAGCAGCGCGCCAGGGGCGATGGATGAAAAACTGTTTTTT.

This clonotype has only one observation. The chain recombines TRBV6-1 with TRBJ2-3; no clear D. Trimming stripped 7 bases from V and 3 bases from J, with 11 bases between. The germline CDR1 and CDR2 sequences are MNHNS and SASEGT. The CDR3 is 13 residues long. CDR3 DNA sequence: TGTGCCAGCATCCCAACCCGAACAGATACGCAGTATTTT. Translating gives CASIPTRTDTQYF.

The chain uses TRBV20-1 and TRBJ2-2, with D uncertain. The germline CDR1 and CDR2 sequences are DFQATT and SNEGSKA (reference sequence). This CDR3 is built from 13 residues. V lost 4 bases, J lost 1 base, and 7 bases lay in between. CDR3 sequence reads: CSATYRNTGELFF. CDR3 nucleotide sequence: TGCAGTGCTACGTATCGGAACACCGGGGAGCTGTTTTTT.

This clonotype was observed a handful of times. The V and J genes are TRBV6-1 and TRBJ1-1; TRBD1 matches at 7 bases. Germline V gene lookup returns CDR1 MNHNS and CDR2 SASEGT. This CDR3 has 12 residues. V dropped 4 bases and J dropped 10; count of bases not matched to a gene: 6. The CDR3 nucleotides are TGTGCCAGCAGTGCACCAGGGGGGGGAGCTTTCTTT. It yields the protein CASSAPGGGAFF.

The rearrangement links TRBV3-1 to TRBJ2-7, with 9 bases identical to TRBD1. The J segment lost 1 base and the V segment lost 4 bases, leaving 5 bases of the junction unmatched. The CDR3 has 15 residues. Per germline, CDR1 LGHDT and CDR2 YNNKEL (reference sequence). The CDR3 here is CASSLGQGLSYEQYV. Here the CDR3 DNA reads TGTGCCAGCAGCCTTGGACAGGGGCTTTCCTACGAGCAGTACGTC.